This T cell receptor (beta chain) was profiled in a study of T-cell memory formation after mild COVID-19. Study-wide context: Each donor largely had its own TCR clusters.

Study-wide findings and caveats: The CD4+ clones that contracted clustered mainly within CM and EM, and the CD8+ clones concentrated in EMRA.

Between the trimmed V and J ends, which lost 6 bases and 7 bases, there was a span of 13 bases. The CDR3 spans 13 residues. TCRdb re-derived calls from the 5' RACE reads in MiXCR, one entry per CDR3 protein. The profile shows 300,000 to 400,000 distinct CDR3 sequences, approximately 12% of them singletons. In its sample, this clonotype was seen a few times. Its target is not known. The V gene is TRBV12-3 or TRBV12-4, the J gene TRBJ1-5; a possible D gene is TRBD1 (6 bases). Sequences were obtained from PBMCs or a T cell subset sorted from them (not recorded which). This TCR was sampled from a man between 18 and 35 years old who had mild COVID-19 (a few samples of this study predate the infection). Cell type and time point are not known. CDR3 loop: CASSSQGYQPQHF. In DNA form, the CDR3 reads TGTGCCAGCAGCTCTCAGGGGTACCAGCCCCAGCATTTT.